Shown below are 10 T cell receptor beta chains from a single sample sequenced in a study of glioma-infiltrating T cells. The iRepertoire nested amplicon-rescue multiplex PCR amplified TCR alpha and beta CDR3s from RNA. MiXCR, run by TCRdb on the multiplex PCR reads, gives a single entry per CDR3 protein. Counted here are about 99,000 distinct CDR3 sequences, around 30% occurring once; the ten biggest clones make up 40% to 55%. Sequenced sample: glioma tissue, nonneoplastic brain tissue, or PBMCs (not recorded which). These receptors all come from a human donor with low-grade glioma or glioblastoma, undergoing nonglioma brain surgery, or in good health (not recorded which).

This clonotype was observed many times. V gene TRBV6-1 combines with J gene TRBJ1-1, with D uncertain. This CDR3 is 15 amino acids long. The ends were cut back, 5 bases at V and 1 base at J, with 14 bases in the middle. CDR1 is MNHNS and CDR2 is SASEGT in the germline V gene. CDR3: CASSLSFGENTEAFF. CDR3 in DNA: TGTGCCAGCAGTTTATCCTTCGGAGAGAACACTGAAGCTTTCTTT.

In this sample, this clonotype turned up many times. The rearrangement links TRBV6-1 to TRBJ2-2, with D perhaps matching TRBD1 or TRBD2 (5 bases each). Germline CDR1 reads MNHNS; CDR2 reads SASEGT. The V end was cut by 10 bases, the J end by 1 base, with 13 bases between. This CDR3 comprises 14 residues. CDR3 nucleotide sequence: TGTGCCATCCAGGGAGCCCTGAACACCGGGGAGCTGTTTTTT. Its protein is CAIQGALNTGELFF.

With respect to this clonotype: A much bigger clone sits one base away, suggesting this may be a read error. CDR3 protein: CASSLVSNRVQPQHF. Here the CDR3 DNA reads TGTGCCAGCAGCTTAGTCTCAAATCGGGTGCAGCCCCAGCATTTT. The V and J genes are TRBV7-2 and TRBJ1-5; D remains ambiguous. Between the trimmed V and J ends, which lost 1 base and 7 bases, there was a span of 14 bases. The CDR3 totals 15 residues. Germline-derived CDR1 and CDR2 are SGHTA and FQGNSA.

This clonotype was seen once. A much larger clone differs by one base, so this may be a read error. The rearrangement uses TRBV7-9 and TRBJ1-2, with D tentatively TRBD1 (5 bases). Germline assignment: CDR1 SEHNR and CDR2 FQNEAQ (reference sequence). The CDR3 runs to 14 residues. Trimming cost V 2 bases and J 8 bases, with 15 bases left between them. The chain's CDR3 is CASSLIGYRWGYTF. CDR3 bases: TGTGCCAGCAGCTTAATTGGGTACAGGTGGGGCTACACCTTC.

This clonotype has ten or more counts. CDR3 DNA: TGTGCCAGCAGCTACAAAAGAAGGTACGAGCAGTACTTC. This translates into CASSYKRRYEQYF. The V gene is TRBV6-1, the J gene TRBJ2-7; D not certain. CDR1 is MNHNS, CDR2 SASEGT, per germline. Trimming shortened V by 6 bases and J by 4 bases, and 13 bases separated the two germline ends. The CDR3 has 13 residues.

This clonotype has at least ten counts. The chain is built from TRBV14 and TRBJ2-3; D is undetermined. The CDR3 sequence is 12 residues long. Germline CDR1 SGHDN, CDR2 FVKESK. Trimming left V 8 bases short and J 5 bases short, with 11 bases between. The DNA for the CDR3 is TGTGCCAGCGGTCCCAGTGGAGATACGCAGTATTTT. The encoded protein is CASGPSGDTQYF.

A word on this clonotype: Germline and junction disagree at one end, which may indicate a read error. The chain joins TRBV6-5 to TRBJ1-1; D call uncertain. The CDR3 extends over 13 amino acids. Germline V gene data show CDR1 as MNHEY and CDR2 as SVGAGI. The chain's CDR3 is CASSYREEGEAFF. The CDR3 region has the DNA TGTGCCAGCAGTTACAGGGAAGAAGGTGAAGCTTTCTTC.

The sample holds a few counts of this clonotype. The rearrangement links TRBV18 to TRBJ1-1; 8 bases map to TRBD1. Per germline, CDR1 KGHSH and CDR2 LQKENI. The CDR3 runs 17 residues. The J segment lost 2 bases and the V segment lost 5 bases, leaving 13 bases of the junction unmatched. The chain's CDR3 is CASSTRTGMSTNTEAFF. In DNA, the CDR3 is TGTGCCAGCTCAACCCGGACAGGGATGTCGACTAACACTGAAGCTTTCTTT.

This clonotype was detected a few times. This chain connects TRBV20-1 to TRBJ2-7; 8 nucleotides align to TRBD2. The CDR3 contains 19 residues. Trimming cost V 1 base and J 3 bases; bases outside gene matches: 20. Germline lookup yields CDR1 DFQATT and CDR2 SNEGSKA (reference sequence). The CDR3 here is CSARAKPNGVGGGFYEQYF. The DNA for the CDR3 is TGCAGTGCTAGAGCTAAACCGAATGGGGTCGGCGGGGGGTTCTACGAGCAGTACTTC.

About this clonotype: One base away lies a much larger clone, so this may be a sequencing read error. J is TRBJ2-1 and V is TRBV24-1; D ambiguous. Germline CDR1 is KGHDR and CDR2 is SFDVKD. The CDR3 loop spans 13 amino acids. The CDR3 DNA sequence: TGTGCCACCGGTGATCGGAGTTTAGGTGAGCAGTTCTTC. Encoded protein: CATGDRSLGEQFF.